The rows below give T cell receptor beta chains drawn from one sample of a study of blood T cells in healthy people across ages. Each CDR3 protein gets one entry after TCRdb re-called the 5' RACE reads with MiXCR. Counted here are hundreds of thousands of distinct CDR3 sequences, 45% to 70% occurring once; the ten biggest clones make up approximately 24%. The sequenced sample consisted of blood. These receptors all stem from a man in his forties or fifties in good health. Each CDR3 is given with its conserved first and last residue. D genes are given only for firm matches. Where a row states a size, it is once, few, many or the class of an expanded clone; other rows omit it.

abundance | d_gene | j_gene | v_gene | len | CDR3nt | CDR3aa
NA | NA | TRBJ1-2 | TRBV3-1 | 14 | TGTGCCAGCAGCCAAAATCAGGGGAACTATGGCTACACCTTC | CASSQNQGNYGYTF
few | TRBD1 | TRBJ2-1 | TRBV2 | 14 | TGTGCCAGCAGTGAGGGACAGGGTCTAAATGAGCAGTTCTTC | CASSEGQGLNEQFF
once | NA | TRBJ1-2 | TRBV5-1 | 16 | TGCGCCAGCAGCTTGGCCTCGGACGGCTCTGTCGGTGGCTACACCTTC | CASSLASDGSVGGYTF
few | NA | TRBJ1-4 | TRBV7-2 | 16 | TGTGCCAGCAGCCCTCACCCGGGGGCTTTAAATGAAAAACTGTTTTTT | CASSPHPGALNEKLFF
NA | TRBD2 | TRBJ2-3 | TRBV20-1 | 16 | TGCAGTGCTAGTGTCCAATCAAGCGGGAGTGGGGATACGCAGTATTTT | CSASVQSSGSGDTQYF
few | TRBD2 | TRBJ2-3 | TRBV7-2 | 18 | TGTGCCAGCAGCCAACCCATTACCCTAGCGGGAGTATCAGATACGCAGTATTTT | CASSQPITLAGVSDTQYF
few | NA | TRBJ2-7 | TRBV6-2/TRBV6-3 | 13 | TGTGCCAGCAGTGAAAACAGGGTCGGCGAGCAGTACTTC | CASSENRVGEQYF
NA | NA | TRBJ1-5 | TRBV10-3 | 16 | TGTGCCATCAGTGAGTCCGGGAGGGACGCGTTCCAGCCCCAGCATTTT | CAISESGRDAFQPQHF
NA | NA | TRBJ2-5 | TRBV28 | 15 | TGTGCCAGCAGGGCAGGCGGGGGCAGCCAAGAGACCCAGTACTTC | CASRAGGGSQETQYF
few | TRBD2 | TRBJ2-3 | TRBV4-2 | 18 | TGTGCCAGCAGCCCGAATCCCCTGGGACTAGCGGGAGAAGATACGCAGTATTTT | CASSPNPLGLAGEDTQYF
NA | NA | TRBJ2-7 | TRBV28 | 17 | TGTGCCAGCAGTTTTAGGGTCGCAGGGGGGAGCTCCTACGAGCAGTACTTC | CASSFRVAGGSSYEQYF
few | NA | TRBJ2-5 | TRBV29-1 | 13 | TGCAGCGTAAGGCAGGGTCCTCAAGAGACCCAGTACTTC | CSVRQGPQETQYF
NA | TRBD2 | TRBJ2-1 | TRBV20-1 | 14 | TGCAGTGCTAGAGGGACTAGCGGACACAATGAGCAGTTCTTC | CSARGTSGHNEQFF
NA | NA | TRBJ1-2 | TRBV15 | 16 | TGTGCCACCAGCAGAGATTATAAACAGGTTATCTATGGCTACACCTTC | CATSRDYKQVIYGYTF
NA | NA | TRBJ2-1 | TRBV7-3 | 14 | TGTGCCAGCAGCTTAGAGATAGGGCACAATGAGCAGTTCTTC | CASSLEIGHNEQFF
NA | NA | TRBJ2-3 | TRBV3-1 | 13 | TGTGCCAGCAGCCAAGTGGACTCAGGTACGCAGTATTTT | CASSQVDSGTQYF
few | NA | TRBJ1-1 | TRBV6-2/TRBV6-3 | 20 | TGTGCCAGCAGTTACTCCCCTTCGCACTCCCGGACAGCTACGAACACTGAAGCTTTCTTT | CASSYSPSHSRTATNTEAFF
NA | TRBD2 | TRBJ2-5 | TRBV20-1 | 16 | TGCAGTGCTAGTCCGCCACTAGCGGGAGTGGTGGATGAGCAGTACTTC | CSASPPLAGVVDEQYF
NA | TRBD1 | TRBJ1-5 | TRBV29-1 | 14 | TGCAGCATCCGAGGGGGCGGTGAGAATCAGCCCCAGCATTTT | CSIRGGGENQPQHF
NA | NA | TRBJ2-3 | TRBV4-1 | 14 | TGCGCCAGCAGCCAAGACGACTCCACAGATACGCAGTATTTT | CASSQDDSTDTQYF
NA | TRBD1 | TRBJ2-7 | TRBV18 | 13 | TGTGCCGGACAGGGGCCGGTGTCATACGAGCAGTACTTC | CAGQGPVSYEQYF
NA | NA | TRBJ2-4 | TRBV7-9 | 15 | TGTGCCAGCAGCTGGACAAGAGAGGCCAAAAACATTCAGTACTTC | CASSWTREAKNIQYF
NA | NA | TRBJ1-2 | TRBV12-3/TRBV12-4 | 14 | TGTGCCAGCAGTCCGGGACGGCGCCTCGGGGGCTACACCTTC | CASSPGRRLGGYTF
NA | NA | TRBJ2-1 | TRBV7-8 | 15 | TGTGCCAGCAGCTTAGAACCCTCAACAAACAATGAGCAGTTCTTC | CASSLEPSTNNEQFF
few | TRBD1 | TRBJ1-2 | TRBV24-1 | 14 | TGTGCCACCAGTGATGGGCGACAGGGTTATGGCTACACCTTC | CATSDGRQGYGYTF
NA | TRBD1 | TRBJ1-5 | TRBV7-9 | 16 | TGTGCCAGCAGCTTAGGCAACAGGGGACCCAACCAGCCCCAGCATTTT | CASSLGNRGPNQPQHF
NA | NA | TRBJ2-7 | TRBV7-9 | 15 | TGTGCCAGCAGCTTATATGGGGGGCTCACGGTCGAGCAGTACTTC | CASSLYGGLTVEQYF
NA | NA | TRBJ1-2 | TRBV29-1 | 13 | TGCAGCGTCCGGGTCGGGGGGGCGGGTGGCTACACCTTC | CSVRVGGAGGYTF
NA | NA | TRBJ2-7 | TRBV7-2 | 15 | TGTGCCAGCAGCTTACGTGGAACACGCACCTACGAGCAGTACTTC | CASSLRGTRTYEQYF
NA | TRBD2 | TRBJ2-1 | TRBV6-4 | 15 | TGTGCCAGCAGTGACGCAGCGGGGGGAACAAATGAGCAGTTCTTC | CASSDAAGGTNEQFF
NA | NA | TRBJ2-3 | TRBV5-1 | 17 | TGCGCCAGCAGCTTGGGTTTAGCCACTCTAAGCACAGATACGCAGTATTTT | CASSLGLATLSTDTQYF
NA | NA | TRBJ1-1 | TRBV27 | 13 | TGTGCCAGCAGTGCCCGAGTGAACACTGAAGCTTTCTTT | CASSARVNTEAFF
NA | NA | TRBJ2-1 | TRBV24-1 | 14 | TGTGCCACCAGTGATGACGGGAACCGCAATGAGCAGTTCTTC | CATSDDGNRNEQFF
few | NA | TRBJ1-2 | TRBV28 | 14 | TGTGCCAGCAGCCTTCCCACAGAAGACTATGGCTACACCTTC | CASSLPTEDYGYTF
few | TRBD1 | TRBJ1-6 | TRBV5-5 | 15 | TGTGCCAGCAGCCAACAGGGGAATGAGGGATCACCCCTCCACTTT | CASSQQGNEGSPLHF
NA | TRBD1 | TRBJ1-2 | TRBV12-3/TRBV12-4 | 14 | TGTGCCAGCAGCCTGGACAGGCCCAACTATGGCTACACCTTC | CASSLDRPNYGYTF
NA | NA | TRBJ2-1 | TRBV5-1 | 16 | TGCGCCAGCACTAAATTACAGCACTCCTCCTACAATGAGCAGTTCTTC | CASTKLQHSSYNEQFF